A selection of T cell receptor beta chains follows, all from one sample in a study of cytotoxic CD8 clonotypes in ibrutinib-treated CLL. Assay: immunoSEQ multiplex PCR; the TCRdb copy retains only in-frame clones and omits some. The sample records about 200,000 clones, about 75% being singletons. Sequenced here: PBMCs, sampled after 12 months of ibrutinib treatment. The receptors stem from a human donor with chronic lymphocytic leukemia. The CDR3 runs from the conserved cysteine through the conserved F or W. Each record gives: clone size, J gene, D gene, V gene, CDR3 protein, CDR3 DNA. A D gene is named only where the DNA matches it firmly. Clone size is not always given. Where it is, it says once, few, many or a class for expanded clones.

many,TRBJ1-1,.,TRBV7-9,CASSLQGGGTEAFF,TGTGCCAGCAGCTTACAGGGTGGAGGCACTGAAGCTTTCTTT
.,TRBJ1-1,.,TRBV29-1,CSVEMNTEAFF,TGCAGCGTCGAGATGAACACTGAAGCTTTCTTT
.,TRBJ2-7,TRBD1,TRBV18,CASYLGTGLDEQYF,TGTGCCAGCTACCTGGGGACAGGGCTCGACGAGCAGTACTTC
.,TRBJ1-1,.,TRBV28,CASSFDGMNTEAFF,TGTGCCAGCAGTTTTGACGGAATGAACACTGAAGCTTTCTTT
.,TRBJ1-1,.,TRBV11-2,CASSRRTESNTEAFF,TGTGCCAGCAGCCGGAGGACGGAATCGAACACTGAAGCTTTCTTT
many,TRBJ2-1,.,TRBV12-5,CASGLGVEQFF,TGTGCTAGTGGTTTGGGTGTCGAGCAGTTCTTC
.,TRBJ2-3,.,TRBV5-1,CASSLGGSSTDTQYF,TGCGCCAGCAGCTTGGGAGGGAGCAGCACAGATACGCAGTATTTT
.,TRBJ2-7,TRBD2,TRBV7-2,CASSLVAGDYEQYF,TGTGCCAGCAGCTTGGTAGCGGGAGACTACGAGCAGTACTTC
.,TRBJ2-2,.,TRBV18,CASSPPGRITGELFF,TGTGCCAGCTCCCCCCCCGGCCGGATCACCGGGGAGCTGTTTTTT
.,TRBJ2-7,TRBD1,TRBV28,CASRSNRGIPPEQYF,TGTGCCAGCAGGTCGAACAGGGGAATTCCTCCCGAGCAGTACTTC
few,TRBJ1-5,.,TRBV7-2,CASSLGQYNQPQHF,TGTGCCAGCAGCTTAGGGCAATACAATCAGCCCCAGCATTTT
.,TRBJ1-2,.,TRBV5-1,CASSWGMGTGNYGYTF,TGCGCCAGCAGCTGGGGAATGGGCACCGGTAACTATGGCTACACCTTC
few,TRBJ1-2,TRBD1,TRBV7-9,CASSSQGARGYTF,TGTGCCAGCAGCTCCCAGGGGGCGCGTGGCTACACCTTC
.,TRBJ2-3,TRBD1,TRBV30,CAWSSRQGIYTDTQYF,TGTGCCTGGAGTTCTCGACAGGGAATTTACACAGATACGCAGTATTTT
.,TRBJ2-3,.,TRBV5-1,CASSLGRGGPDTQYF,TGCGCCAGCAGCTTGGGCAGGGGAGGCCCAGATACGCAGTATTTT
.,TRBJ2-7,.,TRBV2,CASSERGRRYEQYF,TGTGCCAGCAGTGAACGGGGCAGGAGATACGAGCAGTACTTC
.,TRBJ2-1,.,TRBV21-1,CASTPYNEQFF,TGTGCCAGCACCCCCTACAATGAGCAGTTCTTC
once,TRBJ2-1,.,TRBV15,CATSPRVRDGQFF,TGTGCCACCAGCCCCCGGGTTAGGGATGGGCAGTTCTTC
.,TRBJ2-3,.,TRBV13,CASSFRQGTDTQYF,TGTGCCAGCAGCTTCCGACAGGGCACAGATACGCAGTATTTT
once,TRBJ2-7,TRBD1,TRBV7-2,CASSLGTGGSAYEQYF,TGTGCCAGCAGCTTAGGGACAGGGGGCTCGGCCTACGAGCAGTACTTC
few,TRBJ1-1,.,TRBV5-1,CASSLVVNTEAFF,TGCGCCAGCAGCTTGGTGGTGAACACTGAAGCTTTCTTT
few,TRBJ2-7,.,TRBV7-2,CASSPAGGPGYEQYF,TGTGCCAGCAGCCCCGCTGGAGGGCCGGGGTACGAGCAGTACTTC
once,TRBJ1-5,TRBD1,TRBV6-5,CASRGQGGNQPQHF,TGTGCCAGCAGGGGACAGGGTGGTAATCAGCCCCAGCATTTT
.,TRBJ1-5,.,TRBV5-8,CASSLYSGVGNQPQHF,TGTGCCAGCAGCTTGTATTCAGGGGTAGGCAATCAGCCCCAGCATTTT
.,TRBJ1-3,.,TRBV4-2,CASSQATGSGNTIYF,TGTGCCAGCAGCCAAGCGACAGGCTCTGGAAACACCATATATTTT
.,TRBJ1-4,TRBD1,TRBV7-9,CASSTAGTGWEKLFF,TGTGCCAGCAGCACCGCCGGGACAGGGTGGGAAAAACTGTTTTTT
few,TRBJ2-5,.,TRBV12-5,CASAELPTQETQYF,TGTGCTAGTGCCGAACTACCGACCCAAGAGACCCAGTACTTC
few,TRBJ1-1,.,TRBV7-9,CASSALLGNTEAFF,TGTGCCAGCAGCGCACTTTTGGGGAACACTGAAGCTTTCTTT
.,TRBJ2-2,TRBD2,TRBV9,CASRGGTLREASGELFF,TGTGCCAGCCGGGGGGGCACCTTACGGGAGGCGAGCGGGGAGCTGTTTTTT
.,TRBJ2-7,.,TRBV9,CASSAPRDGTYEQYF,TGTGCCAGCAGCGCCCCCCGGGACGGGACCTACGAGCAGTACTTC
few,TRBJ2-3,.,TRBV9,CASSVDHSFDTQYF,TGTGCCAGCAGCGTAGACCATTCCTTCGATACGCAGTATTTT
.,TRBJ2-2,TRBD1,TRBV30,CAWSGQGLGELFF,TGTGCCTGGAGCGGACAGGGGCTCGGGGAGCTGTTTTTT
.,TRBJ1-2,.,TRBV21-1,CASSKEWVTYGYTF,TGTGCCAGCAGCAAAGAGTGGGTTACCTATGGCTACACCTTC
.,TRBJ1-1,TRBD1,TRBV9,CASSIQGAYTEAFF,TGTGCCAGCAGCATACAGGGGGCTTACACTGAAGCTTTCTTT
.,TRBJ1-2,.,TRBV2,CASRANLDYGYTF,TGTGCCAGCAGGGCCAATCTGGACTATGGCTACACCTTC
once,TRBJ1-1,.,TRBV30,CAWSGGHVLNTEAFF,TGTGCCTGGAGTGGCGGTCACGTTTTGAACACTGAAGCTTTCTTT